Following are 14 T cell receptor beta chains from one sample sequenced in a study of cytomegalovirus exposure and HLA in healthy donors. Primers for the PCR totalled 60 Vbeta and 13 Jbeta. The table came from immunoSEQ multiplex PCR; TCRdb's copy has only in-frame clones and leaves some out. In the table there are 75,000 or so clones, roughly 74% of which are singletons. The material sequenced was PBMCs. All receptors derive from a woman younger than 45 in good health and CMV-seropositive.

This clone was seen a few times. CDR3 protein: CASSLAYSDGYTF. In DNA form, the CDR3 reads TGTGCCAGCAGCTTAGCGTATAGTGATGGCTACACCTTC. The chain uses TRBV7-9 and TRBJ1-2; D is uncertain. The CDR3 is 13 residues long. V was cut by 0 bases and J by 6 bases, with 8 bases left in between. Germline V lookup: CDR1 SEHNR, CDR2 FQNEAQ (reference sequence).

The V call is TRBV30, the J call TRBJ2-3, with 11 bases lining up with TRBD2. With 2 bases clipped from V and 3 bases from J, the junction kept 4 bases outside the gene matches. The V gene's germline CDR1 is GTSNPN and CDR2 SVGIG (reference sequence). The CDR3 totals 15 residues. CDR3 nucleotides: TGTGCCTGGAGTCGACTAGCGGGAAGGACAGATACGCAGTATTTT. Amino acids: CAWSRLAGRTDTQYF.

This chain uses TRBV7-2 with TRBJ2-1; D gene uncertain. Germline-derived CDR1 and CDR2 are SGHTA and FQGNSA. This CDR3 comprises 13 residues. Trimming cost V 3 bases and J 5 bases, with 8 bases left between them. DNA for the CDR3: TGTGCCAGCAGCTTCGACATTGACAATGAGCAGTTCTTC. The encoded protein is CASSFDIDNEQFF.

The chain links TRBV5-4 to TRBJ2-2, with 13 nucleotides matching TRBD2. This CDR3 is 17 amino acids long. J lost 8 bases, V lost 3 bases, and 10 bases had no gene match. CDR1 and CDR2 from the germline V gene are SGHNT and YYREEE (reference sequence). CDR3 sequence reads: CASSSPTSGRVTGELFF. Written as DNA, the CDR3 is TGTGCCAGCAGCTCCCCTACTAGCGGGAGGGTCACGGGGGAGCTGTTTTTT.

This sequence joins TRBV5-4 and TRBJ1-1, with D perhaps matching TRBD1 (6 bases). Germline lookup yields CDR1 SGHNT and CDR2 YYREEE (reference sequence). The CDR3 is 16 residues long. The V end lost 0 bases, the J end lost 6 bases, and 18 bases lay between the germline ends. CDR3 in DNA: TGTGCCAGCAGCTTGGCGGCAGGGGCCACCTACGCTGAAGCTTTCTTT. Its translation is CASSLAAGATYAEAFF. The whole variable domain, filled in from reference TRBV5-4 and TRBJ1-1, reads ETGVTQSPTHLIKTRGQQVTLRCSSQSGHNTVSWYQQALGQGPQFIFQYYREEENGRGNFPPRFSGLQFPNYSSELNVNALELDDSALYLCASSLAAGATYAEAFFGQGTRLTVV.

To note about this clone: The sample holds other DNA sequences that translate to the same CDR3. The CDR3 here is CASSGQGYEQYF. CDR3 nucleotide sequence: TGTGCCAGCAGCGGGCAGGGCTACGAGCAGTACTTC. The V call is TRBV2, the J call TRBJ2-7; the D gene is possibly TRBD1 (5 bases). The CDR3 sequence is 12 residues long. Germline loops: CDR1 SNHLY, CDR2 FYNNEI. V was shortened by 6 bases and J by 3 bases, with 9 bases between the two germline ends.

The V and J genes are TRBV29-1 and TRBJ2-1; 11 bases match TRBD2. CDR1 is SQVTM and CDR2 is ANQGSEA in the germline V gene. Germline trimming cut 6 bases from V and 8 bases from J; bases unmatched to any gene: 12. This CDR3 comprises 15 residues. This CDR3 reads CSVRLAGGPRDEQFF. The CDR3 nucleotides are TGCAGCGTCCGTTTAGCGGGAGGGCCGAGGGATGAGCAGTTCTTC.

The chain links TRBV15 to TRBJ1-4, with D perhaps matching TRBD1 (6 bases). CDR3 size: 15 residues. CDR1 and CDR2 (germline): LNHNV, YYDKDF (reference sequence). V was clipped by 2 bases and J by 6 bases, with 13 bases between them. In DNA, the CDR3 is TGTGCCACCAGCAGAAATAGGGACACCCATGAAAAACTGTTTTTT. This encodes CATSRNRDTHEKLFF.

V is TRBV5-4 and J is TRBJ2-1, with TRBD2 identical over 12 bases. Germline V gene sequence: CDR1 SGHNT, CDR2 YYREEE (reference sequence). With V trimmed by 7 bases and J by 9 bases, 8 bases remained unmatched. This CDR3 contains 14 residues. The CDR3 reads CASGLAGPSGEQFF. The CDR3 nucleotides read TGTGCCAGCGGACTAGCGGGACCATCTGGTGAGCAGTTCTTC.

The CDR3 nucleotides are TGTGCCTGCGGCCAATGGGTAGCGGGAGTACAATCCTACGAGCAGTACTTC. Translated, it gives CACGQWVAGVQSYEQYF. V gene TRBV30 combines with J gene TRBJ2-7; TRBD2 agrees at 9 bases. Germline-derived CDR1 and CDR2 are GTSNPN and SVGIG (reference sequence). Trimming at V came to 6 bases and at J to 1 base, leaving 16 bases not matched to a gene. The CDR3 spans 17 residues. Full variable domain (rest looked up from reference TRBV30 and TRBJ2-7): SQTIHQWPATLVQPVGSPLSLECTVEGTSNPNLYWYRQAAGRGLQLLFYSVGIGQISSEVPQNLSASRPQDRQFILSSKKLLLSDSGFYLCACGQWVAGVQSYEQYFGPGTRLTVT.

The rearrangement uses TRBV30 and TRBJ1-6, with 7 bases fitting TRBD1. Trimming removed 0 bases from V and 0 bases from J; junction bases left unmatched: 5. Germline values: CDR1 GTSNPN, CDR2 SVGIG (reference sequence). The CDR3 length is 17 residues. The CDR3 reads CAWSVDRVSSYNSPLHF. In DNA form, the CDR3 reads TGTGCCTGGAGTGTAGACAGGGTGAGCTCCTATAATTCACCCCTCCACTTT.

The CDR3 DNA is TGTGCCAGCAGTGAAGCCCATAGTGTGTATTTT. Its translation is CASSEAHSVYF. The chain recombines TRBV6-1 with TRBJ2-3; the D is unclear. V lost 0 bases, J lost 14 bases, and 9 bases lay in between. This CDR3 contains 11 residues. Germline V gene data show CDR1 as MNHNS and CDR2 as SASEGT.

The chain links TRBV28 to TRBJ1-2; no firm D call. V was shortened by 8 bases and J by 0 bases, with 7 bases between the two germline ends. The CDR3 totals 12 residues. Per germline, CDR1 MDHEN and CDR2 SYDVKM. CDR3 bases: TGTGCCAGCGTCAGGTCTAACTATGGCTACACCTTC. Translation: CASVRSNYGYTF.

The rearrangement uses TRBV5-6 and TRBJ2-7; D is perhaps TRBD2 (5 bases). CDR1 and CDR2 from the germline V gene are SGHDT and YYEEEE. This CDR3 has 13 amino acids. V lost 3 bases to trimming and J lost 2 bases, with 9 bases between them. The CDR3 sequence: CASSSLAAYEQYF. The CDR3 coding sequence is TGTGCCAGCAGCTCGCTAGCTGCCTACGAGCAGTACTTC.